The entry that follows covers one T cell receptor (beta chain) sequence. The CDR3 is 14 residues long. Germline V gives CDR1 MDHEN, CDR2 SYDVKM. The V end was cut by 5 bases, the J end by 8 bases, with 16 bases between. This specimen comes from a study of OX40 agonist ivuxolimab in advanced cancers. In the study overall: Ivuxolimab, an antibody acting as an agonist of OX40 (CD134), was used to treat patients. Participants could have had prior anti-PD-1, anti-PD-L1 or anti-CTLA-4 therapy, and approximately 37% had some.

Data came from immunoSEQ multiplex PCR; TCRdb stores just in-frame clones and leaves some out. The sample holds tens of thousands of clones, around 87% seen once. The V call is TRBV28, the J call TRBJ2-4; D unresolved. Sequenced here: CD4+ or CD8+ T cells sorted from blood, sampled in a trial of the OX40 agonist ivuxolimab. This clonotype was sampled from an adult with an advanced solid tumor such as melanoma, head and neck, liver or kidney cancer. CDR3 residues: CASSKPVGSDIQYF. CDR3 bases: TGTGCCAGCAGTAAACCGGTGGGGTCGGACATTCAGTACTTC.